The rows below give T cell receptor beta chains drawn from one sample of a study of shared clonotypes between healthy human individuals. Profiled with immunoSEQ multiplex PCR; TCRdb holds only in-frame clones, not every one. The sample has roughly 2.6 million clones, around 94% seen once. The specimen was naive CD4+ T cells sorted from blood. The receptors shown here come from a man aged 18-30 years in good health. The CDR3 runs from the conserved cysteine through the conserved F or W. Fields, in order: D gene, clone size, V gene, J gene, CDR3 DNA, CDR3 protein. A D gene is named only where the DNA matches it firmly. For some rows the clone size is stated as once, few or many, or as a class when expanded; others skip it.

TRBD1	.	TRBV7-8	TRBJ1-1	TGTGCCAGCAGCTCCGACAGGGTCTTGACTGAAGCTTTCTTT	CASSSDRVLTEAFF
.	.	TRBV11-2	TRBJ2-3	TGTGCCAGCAGCTTAGACCGGGGGCCGCAGTATTTT	CASSLDRGPQYF
TRBD1	.	TRBV19	TRBJ1-5	TGTGCCAGTAGGATCGGTGGACAGGGTCGCAATCAGCCCCAGCATTTT	CASRIGGQGRNQPQHF
.	.	TRBV10-3	TRBJ2-5	TGTGCCATCAGTGGGTATAACTCCCAAGAGACCCAGTACTTC	CAISGYNSQETQYF
.	.	TRBV28	TRBJ2-3	TGTGCCAGCAGTTTCACAGATACGCAGTATTTT	CASSFTDTQYF
.	.	TRBV11-2	TRBJ2-3	TGTGCCAGCAGCTTAGAAGGGAGGACAGGCTATAGCACAGATACGCAGTATTTT	CASSLEGRTGYSTDTQYF
TRBD2	.	TRBV5-5	TRBJ2-7	TGTGCCAGCAGCTTGGACAGCGGGAGGGCCGGCGAGCAGTACTTC	CASSLDSGRAGEQYF
.	.	TRBV29-1	TRBJ2-5	TGCAGCGCCCAGCGCGGGACCACAGAAGAGACCCAGTACTTC	CSAQRGTTEETQYF
.	.	TRBV10-2	TRBJ2-1	TGCGCCAGCAGTGAACGGTACAATGAGCAGTTCTTC	CASSERYNEQFF
.	.	TRBV6-1	TRBJ1-2	TGTGCCAGCAGTGCTTACAGGCCCTCTAACTATGGCTACACCTTC	CASSAYRPSNYGYTF
.	.	TRBV10-3	TRBJ1-2	TGTGCCATCAGTGAGGAGGGACAAGATGACTACACCTTC	CAISEEGQDDYTF
.	.	TRBV11-2	TRBJ1-1	TGTGCCAGCAGCCACCGTCCCCCAGGGAGCACTGAAGCTTTCTTT	CASSHRPPGSTEAFF
.	.	TRBV9	TRBJ2-2	TGTGCCAGCAGCGTAGGAGGAGGGGACACCGGGGAGCTGTTTTTT	CASSVGGGDTGELFF
TRBD2	.	TRBV7-2	TRBJ2-2	TGTGCCAGCAGTCTATCCAGCGGGAAGCACACCGGGGAGCTGTTTTTT	CASSLSSGKHTGELFF
.	.	TRBV30	TRBJ1-1	TGTGCCTGGAGTGTACTACGGGACAACACTGAAGCTTTCTTT	CAWSVLRDNTEAFF
.	.	TRBV19	TRBJ2-1	TGTGCCAGTGGTGGGACTCACTACAATGAGCAGTTCTTC	CASGGTHYNEQFF
.	.	TRBV5-1	TRBJ2-6	TGCGCCAGCAGCACGCCCGGGTCTGGGGCCAACGTCCTGACTTTC	CASSTPGSGANVLTF
.	.	TRBV18	TRBJ2-6	TGTGCCAGCTCACGGTATAGTACAGCCACTACTGGGGCCAACGTCCTGACTTTC	CASSRYSTATTGANVLTF
.	.	TRBV6-1	TRBJ1-1	TGTGCCAGCAGTGACTACAGGAACACTGAAGCTTTCTTT	CASSDYRNTEAFF
TRBD2	.	TRBV2	TRBJ2-7	TGTGCCAGCAGTGAGGCGGGAGTCTACGAGCAGTACTTC	CASSEAGVYEQYF
.	.	TRBV4-3	TRBJ2-5	TGCGCCAGCAGCCAGGATCGGACAGTCCAAGAGACCCAGTACTTC	CASSQDRTVQETQYF
TRBD1	.	TRBV28	TRBJ2-7	TGTGCCAGCAGCCCGGGACAGTCGCTGTACGAGCAGTACTTC	CASSPGQSLYEQYF
.	once	TRBV18	TRBJ1-4	TGTGCCAGCTCATTGGGCGCGGCAACTAATGAAAAACTGTTTTTT	CASSLGAATNEKLFF
TRBD1	.	TRBV30	TRBJ2-1	TGTGCCTGGAGTACAGGGGCGGATGAGCAGTTCTTC	CAWSTGADEQFF
TRBD2	.	TRBV7-8	TRBJ2-7	TGTGCCAGCAGCCAGGGGGTCTTAGCGGGAGACACCTACGAGCAGTACTTC	CASSQGVLAGDTYEQYF
.	.	TRBV6-1	TRBJ1-5	TGTGCCAGCAGTGTATCCCGCAATCAGCCCCAGCATTTT	CASSVSRNQPQHF
.	.	TRBV28	TRBJ2-5	TGTGCCAGCAGTTTACCAGGGGCCTTACAAGAGACCCAGTACTTC	CASSLPGALQETQYF
.	.	TRBV2	TRBJ2-1	TGTGCCAGCAGTGAAGCTGGGGAACAGGGAAGTAAGTTCTTC	CASSEAGEQGSKFF